This T cell receptor beta chain was captured in a study of cytomegalovirus exposure and HLA in healthy donors. Study-wide findings and caveats: Three CMV-associated chains proved CMV antigen-specific in vitro.

Between the trimmed V and J ends, which lost 4 bases and 4 bases, there was a span of 11 bases. The CDR3 runs 13 residues. Germline V gene data show CDR1 as SGHRS and CDR2 as YFSETQ. Points on this clone: Its antigen is unidentified.

The PCR employed 60 Vbeta primers together with 13 Jbeta primers. Measured with immunoSEQ multiplex PCR; TCRdb has only the in-frame clones, and not every one. Among around 100,000 clones, 76% were seen once, and the ten largest hold roughly 4.1%. Sequencing was carried out using PBMCs. The chain joins TRBV5-1 to TRBJ2-5, with a tentative D call TRBD1 (7 bases). The source of this sequence is a man aged 40-50 years in good health and CMV-seronegative. For the CDR3, the DNA is TGCGCCAGCAGCGCAGGGGGAGGAGAGACCCAGTACTTC. Translating gives CASSAGGGETQYF.